These T cell receptor beta chains were read from a single sample in a study of monozygotic twins with inflammatory bowel disease. TCRdb reprocessed the 5' RACE reads and stores each CDR3 protein as one record, lacking DNA. The listing records 95,000 to 110,000 distinct CDR3 sequences. Sequences were obtained from blood. Receptor source: a human donor with ulcerative colitis or Crohn's disease, or a healthy co-twin of an affected twin (not recorded which). The CDR3 runs from the conserved cysteine through the conserved F or W.

j_gene	v_gene	CDR3aa
TRBJ2-7	TRBV18	CASSPRGDGTYEQYF
TRBJ2-2	TRBV5-6	CASSLANIGELFF
TRBJ2-3	TRBV20-1	CSFNSGVVDTQYF
TRBJ2-6	TRBV29-1	CSVKQANVLTF
TRBJ2-1	TRBV7-2	CASSSRLGYNEQFF
TRBJ1-1	TRBV5-1	CASSLGRGRVTEAFF
TRBJ2-1	TRBV7-2	CASSHGVGYNEQFF
TRBJ2-3	TRBV20-1	CSAIQGVGTDTQYF
TRBJ1-3	TRBV7-2	CASSFRAGNTIYF
TRBJ2-7	TRBV5-1	CASSQPGLAGGHEQYF
TRBJ2-3	TRBV4-1	CASSHLAGGRTDTQYF
TRBJ2-3	TRBV25-1	CASSRLAGGWQYF
TRBJ2-2	TRBV20-1	CSAREPKTTGELFF